The next 9 T cell receptor beta chains were all read from a single sample in a study of blood T cells in healthy people across ages. For the second PCR, which ran for roughly 6 to 11 cycles, a sample-barcoded 5' primer and a J-beta primer mix were used. TCRdb analysed the 5' RACE reads with MiXCR anew, one entry per CDR3 protein. Counted here are approximately 1.5 million distinct CDR3 sequences, 30% to 35% occurring once; the ten biggest clones make up around 10%. The sequenced sample was blood. The receptors originated from a woman in her twenties or thirties in good health.

There are a few counts of this clonotype. The chain employs TRBV9 and TRBJ1-5; D may be TRBD1 (5 bases). This CDR3 spans 15 amino acids. V gave up 1 base and J gave up 0 bases, with 8 bases separating them. In germline, CDR1 is SGDLS, CDR2 YYNGEE. The CDR3 DNA reads TGTGCCAGCAGCGTATCGGGGGATAGCAATCAGCCCCAGCATTTT. As protein: CASSVSGDSNQPQHF.

This clonotype has a handful of counts. CDR3 amino acids: CSASGTSGGARDTQYF. CDR3 bases: TGCAGTGCTAGTGGGACTAGCGGGGGGGCCAGAGATACGCAGTATTTT. The chain uses TRBV20-1 and TRBJ2-3; 16 bases fit TRBD2. Germline V gives CDR1 DFQATT, CDR2 SNEGSKA (reference sequence). V shed 3 bases and J 5 bases; nucleotides not matched to a gene: 5. The CDR3 totals 16 residues.

This clonotype occurred a few times. V usage is TRBV14 and J usage is TRBJ2-1; D is undetermined. Trimming cost V 3 bases and J 8 bases, with 17 bases left between them. The CDR3 consists of 15 residues. CDR1 and CDR2 (germline): SGHDN, FVKESK. In DNA, the CDR3 is TGTGCCAGCAGCCACCACAAACCGGGCGCGGATGAGCAGTTCTTC. Translating it yields CASSHHKPGADEQFF. The entire variable domain, with the rest obtained from reference TRBV14 and TRBJ2-1, is as follows: EAGVTQFPSHSVIEKGQTVTLRCDPISGHDNLYWYRRVMGKEIKFLLHFVKESKQDESGMPNNRFLAERTGGTYSTLKVQPAELEDSGVYFCASSHHKPGADEQFFGPGTRLTVL.

This clonotype was observed a few times. A junction end diverges from the germline sequence, so it may reflect a read error. CDR3 in DNA: TGTGCCAGCCGCCATGGGACGGCGAACACTGAGGCTTTCTTT. The encoded protein is CASRHGTANTEAFF. This chain connects TRBV11-2 to TRBJ1-1; tentative D call: TRBD1 (5 bases). From germline, CDR1 is SGHAT and CDR2 FQNNGV. This CDR3 contains 14 residues. Full variable domain (missing parts from reference TRBV11-2 and TRBJ1-1): EAGVAQSPRYKIIEKRQSVAFWCNPISGHATLYWYQQILGQGPKLLIQFQNNGVVDDSQLPKDRFSAERLKGVDSTLKIQPAKLEDSAVYLCASRHGTANTEAFFGQGTRLTVV.

The chain combines TRBV10-3 with TRBJ2-7; 8 bases are a match to TRBD2. This CDR3 has 15 amino acids. The V and J ends lost 3 bases and 2 bases, in that order; junction bases with no gene match: 6. Germline V gene data show CDR1 as ENHRY and CDR2 as SYGVKD. In nucleotides, the CDR3 is TGTGCCATCAGTGAATCGGGGGGGCGTGCCTACGAGCAGTACTTC. Protein sequence: CAISESGGRAYEQYF.

In its sample, this clonotype was seen a few times. The chain links TRBV2 to TRBJ1-5; D might be TRBD1 (5 bases). With 7 bases removed from V and 1 base from J, the gap between germline ends came to 20 bases. This CDR3 region has 17 residues. Germline CDR1 SNHLY, CDR2 FYNNEI. The CDR3 bases are TGTGCCAGCAAAAGCAGGGCCACCCCTGCAAGCAATCAGCCCCAGCATTTT. Its translation: CASKSRATPASNQPQHF.

This clonotype came up many times. The chain is built from TRBV6-1 and TRBJ1-2, with D possibly matching TRBD1 (5 bases). The germline V and J ends were trimmed by 9 bases and 8 bases, with 22 bases remaining between them. CDR1 is MNHNS, CDR2 SASEGT, per germline. The CDR3 is made up of 14 amino acids. CDR3 residues: CASRKRGEVEGYTF. As DNA, the CDR3 is TGTGCCAGTAGAAAACGGGGGGAGGTAGAAGGCTACACCTTC.

The V gene is TRBV27, the J gene TRBJ1-5, with D possibly TRBD1 on 5 matching bases. Trimming pared 3 bases from V and 5 bases from J, leaving 11 bases between. This CDR3 comprises 14 residues. Germline V CDR1 and CDR2: MNHEY, SMNVEV (reference sequence). The CDR3 spells CASSFSRVDQPQHF. The CDR3 DNA is TGTGCCAGCAGTTTCTCCAGGGTGGATCAGCCCCAGCATTTT.

The table lists this clonotype with a few counts. A junction boundary mismatches the germline segment, possibly from a read error. This chain connects TRBV5-1 to TRBJ2-5; 11 bases line up with TRBD2. The CDR3 loop spans 14 amino acids. From germline, CDR1 is SGHRS and CDR2 YFSETQ. The CDR3 nucleotides read TGTGCCAGCAGCGGAACTAGCGGGGGAGAGACCCAGTACTTC. Translated, it gives CASSGTSGGETQYF.